The 16 T cell receptor beta chains reported below all come from one sample, sequenced in a study of blood T cells in healthy people across ages. A J-beta primer mix and a sample-barcoded 5' primer were used in a second PCR of roughly 7 to 12 cycles. One entry per CDR3 protein results from TCRdb running MiXCR on the 5' RACE reads. The data contain about 380,000 distinct CDR3 sequences, approximately 52% of them seen just once; the ten biggest clones take up around 49%. Sequencing input: blood. These receptor sequences come from a man aged 55 to 69 in good health.

The genes are TRBV28 and TRBJ1-2; D uncertain. The CDR3 length is 12 residues. Looked up from germline, CDR1 is MDHEN and CDR2 is SYDVKM. The V gene lost 5 bases and the J gene lost 8 bases, with 12 bases spanning the gap. CDR3 protein: CASSLDLGGYTF. CDR3 nucleotide sequence: TGTGCCAGCAGTCTGGACCTCGGGGGCTACACCTTC.

The rearrangement joins TRBV4-1 to TRBJ1-2, with D perhaps TRBD1 (5 bases). With 4 bases removed from V and 2 bases from J, the gap between germline ends came to 11 bases. Germline V CDR1 and CDR2: MGHRA, YSYEKL. This CDR3 is built from 14 residues. CDR3 amino acids: CASSPRQNNYGYTF. The CDR3, as DNA: TGCGCCAGCAGCCCACGACAGAACAACTATGGCTACACCTTC.

This clonotype was seen at least ten times. CDR3 in amino acids: CASSADRGNTDTQYF. CDR3 DNA: TGTGCCAGCAGCGCTGACAGGGGGAACACAGATACGCAGTATTTT. The J gene is TRBJ2-3, the V gene TRBV2, with 9 bases fitting TRBD1. The V gene's germline CDR1 is SNHLY and CDR2 FYNNEI. This CDR3 comprises 15 residues. V was pared by 6 bases and J by 2 bases, with 6 bases of the junction left unmatched.

The chain recombines TRBV9 with TRBJ2-3; 10 nucleotides agree with TRBD2. V trimming: 0 bases; J trimming: 5 bases; junction bases outside the gene matches: 9. The germline V gene encodes CDR1 SGDLS and CDR2 YYNGEE. The length of the CDR3 is 17 residues. The CDR3 loop reads CASSVAGSSGGIDTQYF. DNA of the CDR3: TGTGCCAGCAGCGTAGCTGGGTCTAGCGGGGGTATAGATACGCAGTATTTT. The full variable domain, rest sourced from reference TRBV9 and TRBJ2-3, is DSGVTQTPKHLITATGQRVTLRCSPRSGDLSVYWYQQSLDQGLQFLIQYYNGEERAKGNILERFSAQQFPDLHSELNLSSLELGDSALYFCASSVAGSSGGIDTQYFGPGTRLTVL.

This chain joins TRBV5-1 and TRBJ2-1; the match to TRBD2 covers 9 bases. CDR3 size: 14 residues. CDR1 is SGHRS and CDR2 is YFSETQ in the germline V gene. The junction had 8 bases not matched to a gene; V was cut back by 7 bases and J by 6 bases. This chain's CDR3 is CASVLAGRGNEQFF. The DNA for the CDR3 is TGCGCCAGCGTCCTAGCGGGAAGGGGCAATGAGCAGTTCTTC.

The chain employs TRBV5-1 and TRBJ2-5; TRBD2 matches 7 bases. CDR1 and CDR2 (germline): SGHRS, YFSETQ. The CDR3 sequence is 17 residues long. J gave up 2 bases and V 6 bases, and 16 bases lay outside the gene matches. CDR3 sequence: CASIRGDLGSLQETQYF. CDR3 DNA sequence: TGCGCCAGCATCCGGGGGGATTTGGGTAGCCTACAAGAGACCCAGTACTTC.

On this clonotype itself: Mismatch with germline at one junction end may stem from a read error. The chain carries TRBV2 and TRBJ2-4; tentatively, D is TRBD2 (6 bases). The germline CDR1 and CDR2 sequences are SNHLY and FYNNEI. The CDR3 totals 17 residues. The CDR3 spells CASSEAEGRRAKNIPYF. The CDR3 DNA is TGTGCCAGCAGTGAAGCGGAGGGCAGAAGAGCCAAAAACATTCCGTACTTC.

This clonotype has more than one count but fewer than ten. The V call is TRBV11-2, the J call TRBJ2-7; TRBD2 might be the D (5 bases). The V gene's germline CDR1 is SGHAT and CDR2 FQNNGV. V lost 5 bases to trimming and J lost 2 bases, with 22 bases between them. The CDR3 loop spans 17 amino acids. Here the CDR3 reads CASSPAIPAGRTYEQYF. The CDR3 DNA sequence: TGTGCCAGCAGCCCCGCAATCCCGGCGGGCCGAACCTACGAGCAGTACTTC. Combining the CDR3 with reference TRBV11-2 and TRBJ2-7 gives the whole variable domain EAGVAQSPRYKIIEKRQSVAFWCNPISGHATLYWYQQILGQGPKLLIQFQNNGVVDDSQLPKDRFSAERLKGVDSTLKIQPAKLEDSAVYLCASSPAIPAGRTYEQYFGPGTRLTVT.

This CDR3 is CASSSSRGQGTYNEQFF. CDR3 in DNA: TGTGCCAGCAGCTCTAGCAGGGGACAGGGAACCTACAATGAGCAGTTCTTC. The chain recombines TRBV7-3 with TRBJ2-1, with 9 bases fitting TRBD1. J lost 2 bases, V lost 4 bases, and 9 bases had no gene match. The length of the CDR3 is 17 residues. In germline, CDR1 is SGHTA, CDR2 FQGTGA.

The chain employs TRBV6-6 and TRBJ1-3; 7 bases are a match to TRBD1. The CDR3 totals 14 residues. Trimming cost V 6 bases and J 1 base; bases outside gene matches: 3. The germline V gene encodes CDR1 MNHNY and CDR2 SVGAGI (reference sequence). CDR3 sequence (DNA): TGTGCCAGCAGCCGACAGGGTTCTGGAAACACCATATATTTT. Its translation is CASSRQGSGNTIYF.

This sequence joins TRBV7-2 and TRBJ2-7, with 7 bases identical to TRBD2. CDR1 and CDR2 from the germline V gene are SGHTA and FQGNSA. V shed 8 bases, J shed 5 bases, and the junction held 9 bases outside the gene matches. The CDR3 consists of 13 residues. This CDR3 reads CASARSRGDEQYF. The CDR3 bases are TGTGCCAGCGCCCGAAGTCGGGGGGACGAGCAGTACTTC. The entire variable domain, with the rest obtained from reference TRBV7-2 and TRBJ2-7, is as follows: GAGVSQSPSNKVTEKGKDVELRCDPISGHTALYWYRQSLGQGLEFLIYFQGNSAPDKSGLPSDRFSAERTGGSVSTLTIQRTQQEDSAVYLCASARSRGDEQYFGPGTRLTVT.

The gene calls are TRBV7-8 and TRBJ2-7; D is unresolved. CDR3 length equals 15 residues. CDR1 is SGHVS and CDR2 is FQNEAQ in the germline V gene. Between the trimmed V and J ends, which lost 1 base and 4 bases, there was a span of 14 bases. The DNA of the CDR3 is TGTGCCAGCAGCTTAGGGCAGGCTCAGAATTACGAGCAGTACTTC. Protein sequence: CASSLGQAQNYEQYF.

V gene TRBV7-8 combines with J gene TRBJ2-7; TRBD2 matches 8 bases. The DNA matches TRBJ2-5 better at its end, which makes the J call doubtful. CDR3 size: 14 residues. CDR1 and CDR2 from the germline V gene are SGHVS and FQNEAQ. This chain's CDR3 is CASSLGAGEETQYF. DNA for the CDR3: TGTGCCAGCAGCTTAGGAGCGGGAGAAGAGACCCAGTACTTC.

Comments on this clonotype: No DNA is shown, since the ends of the CDR3 on it are uncertain; the CDR3 is the one TCRdb lists. The CDR3 loop is CASSQDSDFGNEKLFF. This chain connects TRBV4-2 to TRBJ1-4. The CDR3 has 16 amino acids, counting both end residues. Germline V CDR1 and CDR2: LGHNA, YNFKEQ.

The rearrangement links TRBV5-1 to TRBJ2-5; weak D call: TRBD1 (7 bases). CDR1 is SGHRS, CDR2 YFSETQ, per germline. The CDR3 is made up of 14 amino acids. V gave up 2 bases and J gave up 5 bases, with 13 bases separating them. In DNA form, the CDR3 reads TGCGCCAGCAGCTTTCAGGGGGGACTGGAGACCCAGTACTTC. Protein sequence: CASSFQGGLETQYF.

The CDR3 here is CASSAGFCEKLFF. CDR3 in DNA: TGTGCCAGCAGCGCAGGGTTTTGTGAAAAACTGTTTTTT. The chain uses TRBV12-3 or TRBV12-4 and TRBJ1-4; maybe TRBD1 (5 bases). V dropped 6 bases and J dropped 7 bases, with 12 bases sitting between them. The CDR3 is 13 amino acids.